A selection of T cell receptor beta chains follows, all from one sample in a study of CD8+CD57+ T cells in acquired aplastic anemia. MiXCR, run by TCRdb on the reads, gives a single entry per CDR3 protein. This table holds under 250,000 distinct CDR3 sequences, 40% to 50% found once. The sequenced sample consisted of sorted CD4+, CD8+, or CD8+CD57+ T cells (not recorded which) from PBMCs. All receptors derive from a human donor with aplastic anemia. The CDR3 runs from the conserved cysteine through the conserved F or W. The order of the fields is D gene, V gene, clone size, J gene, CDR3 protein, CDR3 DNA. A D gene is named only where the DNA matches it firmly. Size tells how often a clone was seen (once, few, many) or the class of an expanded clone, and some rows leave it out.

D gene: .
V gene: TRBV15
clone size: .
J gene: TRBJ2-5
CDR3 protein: CATSRAAGWQETQYF
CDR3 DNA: TGTGCCACCAGCAGAGCCGCAGGGTGGCAAGAGACCCAGTACTTC

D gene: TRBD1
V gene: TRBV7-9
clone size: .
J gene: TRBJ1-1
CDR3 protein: CASSSGQGGEAFF
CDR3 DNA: TGTGCCAGCAGCTCAGGACAGGGGGGCGAAGCTTTCTTT

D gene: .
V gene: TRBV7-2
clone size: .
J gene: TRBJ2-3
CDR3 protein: CASIQASTDTQYF
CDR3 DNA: TGTGCCAGCATCCAAGCTAGCACAGATACGCAGTATTTT

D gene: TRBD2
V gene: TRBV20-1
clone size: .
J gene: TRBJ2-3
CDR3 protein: CSAVAGGTSDTQYF
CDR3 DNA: TGCAGTGCCGTAGCGGGGGGGACCAGTGATACGCAGTATTTT

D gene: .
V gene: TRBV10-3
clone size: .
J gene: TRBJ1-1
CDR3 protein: CAISESPEMNTEAFF
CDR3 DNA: TGTGCCATCAGTGAGTCCCCCGAGATGAACACTGAAGCTTTCTTT

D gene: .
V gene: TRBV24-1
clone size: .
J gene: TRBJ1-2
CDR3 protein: CATSGGPLGGYTF
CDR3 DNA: TGTGCCACCAGCGGAGGTCCCTTAGGAGGCTACACCTTC

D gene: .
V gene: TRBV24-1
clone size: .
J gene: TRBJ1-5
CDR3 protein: CATSESREGSIQPQHF
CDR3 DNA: TGTGCCACCAGTGAATCCAGGGAGGGGAGCATTCAGCCCCAGCATTTT

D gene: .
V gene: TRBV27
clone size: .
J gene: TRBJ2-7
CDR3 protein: CASSLIRDHEQYF
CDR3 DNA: TGTGCCAGCAGTTTAATAAGGGATCACGAGCAGTACTTC

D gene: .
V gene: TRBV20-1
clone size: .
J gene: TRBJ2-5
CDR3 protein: CSALYYLRGGESETQYF
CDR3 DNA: TGCAGTGCCCTCTACTATTTGAGGGGGGGAGAGTCAGAGACCCAGTACTTC

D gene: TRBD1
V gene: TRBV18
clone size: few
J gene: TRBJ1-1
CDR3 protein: CASSQNRGRDTEAFF
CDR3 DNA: TGTGCCAGCTCCCAGAACAGGGGACGGGACACTGAAGCTTTCTTT

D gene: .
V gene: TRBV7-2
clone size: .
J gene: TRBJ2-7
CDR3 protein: CASSTRPGTYEQYF
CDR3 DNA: TGTGCCAGCAGCACTCGACCCGGGACCTACGAGCAGTACTTC

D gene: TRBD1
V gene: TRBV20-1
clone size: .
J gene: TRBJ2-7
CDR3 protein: CSASFGTEPPCSYEQYF
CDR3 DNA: TGCAGTGCTAGCTTCGGGACAGAACCTCCGTGCTCCTACGAGCAGTACTTC

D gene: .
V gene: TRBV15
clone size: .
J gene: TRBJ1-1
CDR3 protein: CATSGESPEAFF
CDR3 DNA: TGTGCCACCAGCGGAGAGAGCCCCGAAGCTTTCTTT

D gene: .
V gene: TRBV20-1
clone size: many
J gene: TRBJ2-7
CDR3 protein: CSARTRIPPYEQYF
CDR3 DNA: TGCAGTGCTAGAACTAGAATACCTCCCTACGAGCAGTACTTC

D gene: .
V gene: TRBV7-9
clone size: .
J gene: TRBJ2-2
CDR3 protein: CASSQPPSAPGTGELFF
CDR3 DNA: TGTGCCAGCAGCCAGCCCCCCTCGGCCCCGGGCACCGGGGAGCTGTTTTTT

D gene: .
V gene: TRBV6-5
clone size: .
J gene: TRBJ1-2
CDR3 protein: CASSSPGQLYGYTF
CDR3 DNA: TGTGCCAGCAGCTCCCCGGGACAACTATATGGCTACACCTTC

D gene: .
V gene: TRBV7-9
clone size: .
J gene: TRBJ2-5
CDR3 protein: CASSSRTKQETQYF
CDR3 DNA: TGTGCCAGCAGCTCGCGGACTAAACAAGAGACCCAGTACTTC

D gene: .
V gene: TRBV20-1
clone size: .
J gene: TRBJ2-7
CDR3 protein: CSGYRDSSYEQYF
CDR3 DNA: TGCAGTGGTTACCGGGACTCGTCCTACGAGCAGTACTTC

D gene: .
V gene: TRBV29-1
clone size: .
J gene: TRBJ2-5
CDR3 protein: CSVGEEVPQETQCF
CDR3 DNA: TGCAGCGTTGGAGAGGAAGTCCCCCAAGAGACCCAGTGCTTC

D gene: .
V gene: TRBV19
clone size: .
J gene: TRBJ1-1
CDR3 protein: CASTKEEYTEAFF
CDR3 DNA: TGTGCCAGTACCAAAGAGGAGTACACTGAAGCTTTCTTT